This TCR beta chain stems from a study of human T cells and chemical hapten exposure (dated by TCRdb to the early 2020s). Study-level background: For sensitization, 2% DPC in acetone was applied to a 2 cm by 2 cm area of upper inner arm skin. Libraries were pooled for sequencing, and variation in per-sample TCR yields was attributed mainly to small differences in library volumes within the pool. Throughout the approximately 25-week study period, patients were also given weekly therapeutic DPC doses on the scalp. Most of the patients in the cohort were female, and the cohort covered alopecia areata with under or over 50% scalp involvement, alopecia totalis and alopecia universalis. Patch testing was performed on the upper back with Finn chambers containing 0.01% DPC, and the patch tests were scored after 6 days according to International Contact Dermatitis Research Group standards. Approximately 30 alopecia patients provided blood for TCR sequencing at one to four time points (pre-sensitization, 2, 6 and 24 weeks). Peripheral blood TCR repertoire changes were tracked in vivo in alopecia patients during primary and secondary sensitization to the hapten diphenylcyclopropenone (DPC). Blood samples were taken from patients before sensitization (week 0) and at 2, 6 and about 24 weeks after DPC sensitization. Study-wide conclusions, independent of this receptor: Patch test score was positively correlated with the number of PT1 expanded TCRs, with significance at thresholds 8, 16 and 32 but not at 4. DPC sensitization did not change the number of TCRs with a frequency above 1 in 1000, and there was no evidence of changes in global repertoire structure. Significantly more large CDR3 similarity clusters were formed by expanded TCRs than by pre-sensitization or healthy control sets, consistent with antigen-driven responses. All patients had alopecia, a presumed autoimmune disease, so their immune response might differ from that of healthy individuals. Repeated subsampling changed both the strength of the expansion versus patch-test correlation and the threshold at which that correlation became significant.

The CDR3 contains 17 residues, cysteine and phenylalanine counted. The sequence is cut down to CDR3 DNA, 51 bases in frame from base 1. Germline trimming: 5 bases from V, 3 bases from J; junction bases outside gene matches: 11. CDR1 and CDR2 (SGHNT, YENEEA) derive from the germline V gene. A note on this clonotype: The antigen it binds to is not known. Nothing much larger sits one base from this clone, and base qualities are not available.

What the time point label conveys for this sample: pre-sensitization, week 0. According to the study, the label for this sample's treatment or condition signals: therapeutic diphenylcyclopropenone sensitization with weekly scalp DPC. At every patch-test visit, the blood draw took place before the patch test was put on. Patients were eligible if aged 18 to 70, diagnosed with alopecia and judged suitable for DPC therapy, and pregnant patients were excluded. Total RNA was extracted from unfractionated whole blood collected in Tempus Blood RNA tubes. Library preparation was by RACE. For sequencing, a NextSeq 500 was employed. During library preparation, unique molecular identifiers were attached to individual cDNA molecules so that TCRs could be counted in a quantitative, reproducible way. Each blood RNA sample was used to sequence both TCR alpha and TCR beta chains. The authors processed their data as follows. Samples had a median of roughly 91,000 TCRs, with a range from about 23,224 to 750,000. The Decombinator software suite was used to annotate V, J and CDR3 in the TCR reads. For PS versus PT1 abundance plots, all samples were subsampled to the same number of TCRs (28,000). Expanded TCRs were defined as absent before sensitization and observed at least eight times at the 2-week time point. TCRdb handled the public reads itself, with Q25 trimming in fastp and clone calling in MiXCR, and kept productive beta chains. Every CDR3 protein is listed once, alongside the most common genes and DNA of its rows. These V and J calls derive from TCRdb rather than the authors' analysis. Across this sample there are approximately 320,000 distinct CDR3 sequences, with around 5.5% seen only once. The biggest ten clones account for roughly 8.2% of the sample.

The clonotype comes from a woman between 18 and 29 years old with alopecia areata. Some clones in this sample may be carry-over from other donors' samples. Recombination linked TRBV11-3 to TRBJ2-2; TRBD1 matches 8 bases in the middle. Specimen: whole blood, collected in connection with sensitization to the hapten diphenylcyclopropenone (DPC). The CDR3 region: CASSEASGTGDTGELFF. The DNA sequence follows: TGTGCCAGCAGCGAAGCCTCCGGGACAGGTGACACCGGGGAGCTGTTTTTT.